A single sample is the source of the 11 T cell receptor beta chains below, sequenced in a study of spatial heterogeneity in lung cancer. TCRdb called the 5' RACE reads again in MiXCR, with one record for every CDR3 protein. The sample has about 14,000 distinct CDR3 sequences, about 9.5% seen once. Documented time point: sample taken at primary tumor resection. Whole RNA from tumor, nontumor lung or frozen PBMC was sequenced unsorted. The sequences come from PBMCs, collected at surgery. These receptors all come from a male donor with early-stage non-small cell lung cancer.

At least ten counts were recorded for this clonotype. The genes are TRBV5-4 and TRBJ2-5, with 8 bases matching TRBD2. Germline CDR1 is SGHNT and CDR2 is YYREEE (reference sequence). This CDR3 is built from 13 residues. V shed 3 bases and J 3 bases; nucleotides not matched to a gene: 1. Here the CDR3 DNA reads TGTGCCAGCAGCTCGGGAGGGGAAGAGACCCAGTACTTC. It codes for CASSSGGEETQYF.

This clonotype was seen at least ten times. The CDR3 region has the DNA TGTGCCACCCGGTCGGGACAGGGGGCACGAGAGACCCAGTACTTC. This sequence encodes CATRSGQGARETQYF. This chain connects TRBV19 to TRBJ2-5; 12 positions match TRBD1. J was trimmed by 4 bases and V by 10 bases; bases with no gene match: 10. CDR1 is LNHDA and CDR2 is SQIVND in the germline V gene (reference sequence). The CDR3 is 15 residues long.

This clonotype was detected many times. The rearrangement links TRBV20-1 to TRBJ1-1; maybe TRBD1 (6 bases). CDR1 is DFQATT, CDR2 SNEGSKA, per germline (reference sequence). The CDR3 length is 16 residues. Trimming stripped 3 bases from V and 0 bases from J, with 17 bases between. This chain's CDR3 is CSASLSGAVMNTEAFF. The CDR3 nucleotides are TGCAGTGCTAGTTTGTCGGGGGCTGTAATGAACACTGAAGCTTTCTTT.

Written as DNA, the CDR3 is TGCAGTGCGGGAGAGGCATCCTCTAGCACAGATACGCAGTATTTT. It yields the protein CSAGEASSSTDTQYF. This chain uses TRBV20-1 with TRBJ2-3; tentative D call: TRBD2 (5 bases). The germline V and J ends were trimmed by 6 bases and 0 bases, with 16 bases remaining between them. The CDR3 spans 15 residues. CDR1 and CDR2 (germline): DFQATT, SNEGSKA (reference sequence).

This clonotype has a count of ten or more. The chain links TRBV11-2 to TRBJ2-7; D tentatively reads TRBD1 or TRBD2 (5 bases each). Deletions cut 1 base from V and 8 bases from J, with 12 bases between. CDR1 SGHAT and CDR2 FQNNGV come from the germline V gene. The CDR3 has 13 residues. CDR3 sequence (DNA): TGTGCCAGCAGCTTAGGGGGGTTTGGTAAGCAGTACTTC. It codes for CASSLGGFGKQYF.

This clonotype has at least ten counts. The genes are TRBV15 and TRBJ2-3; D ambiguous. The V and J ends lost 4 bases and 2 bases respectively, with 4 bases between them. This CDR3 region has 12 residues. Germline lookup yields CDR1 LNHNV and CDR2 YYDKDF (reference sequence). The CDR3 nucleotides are TGTGCCACCAGCACCGACACAGATACGCAGTATTTT. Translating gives CATSTDTDTQYF.

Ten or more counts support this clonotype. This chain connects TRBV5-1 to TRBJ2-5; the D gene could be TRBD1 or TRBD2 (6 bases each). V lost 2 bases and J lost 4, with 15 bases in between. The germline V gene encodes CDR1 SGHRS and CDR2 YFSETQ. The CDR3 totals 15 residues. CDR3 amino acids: CASSFRGGGGETQYF. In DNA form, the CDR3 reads TGCGCCAGCAGCTTCCGCGGCGGAGGGGGAGAGACCCAGTACTTC.

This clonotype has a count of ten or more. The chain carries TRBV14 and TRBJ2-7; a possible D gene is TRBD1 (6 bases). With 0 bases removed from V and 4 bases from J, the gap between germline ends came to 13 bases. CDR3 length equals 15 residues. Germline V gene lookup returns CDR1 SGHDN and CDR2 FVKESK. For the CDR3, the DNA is TGTGCCAGCAGCCAAGATGGGCAGGGGTGGTACGAGCAGTACTTC. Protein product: CASSQDGQGWYEQYF.

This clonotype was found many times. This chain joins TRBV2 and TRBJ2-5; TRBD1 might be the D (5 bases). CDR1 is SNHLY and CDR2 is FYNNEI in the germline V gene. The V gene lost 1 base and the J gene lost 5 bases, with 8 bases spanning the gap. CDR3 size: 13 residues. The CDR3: CASSEDRTETQYF. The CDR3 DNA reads TGTGCCAGCAGTGAAGACAGGACCGAGACCCAGTACTTC.

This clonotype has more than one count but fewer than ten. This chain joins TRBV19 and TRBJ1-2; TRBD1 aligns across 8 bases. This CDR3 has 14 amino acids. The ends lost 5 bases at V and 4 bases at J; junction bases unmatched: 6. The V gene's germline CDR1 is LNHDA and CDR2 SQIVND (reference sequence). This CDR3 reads CASSQGTGGYGYTF. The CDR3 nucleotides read TGTGCCAGTAGTCAAGGGACAGGAGGCTATGGCTACACCTTC.

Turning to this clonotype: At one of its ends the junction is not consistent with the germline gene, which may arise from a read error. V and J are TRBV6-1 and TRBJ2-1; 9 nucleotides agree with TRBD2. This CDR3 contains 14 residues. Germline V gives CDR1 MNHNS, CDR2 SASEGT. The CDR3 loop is CVSSRGLALGEQFF. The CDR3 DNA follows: TGTGTCAGCAGCCGGGGACTAGCACTCGGGGAGCAGTTCTTC.